This is a list of T cell receptor beta chains from one sample in a study of patients and donors after allogeneic stem cell transplantation. MiXCR, applied by TCRdb to the RT-PCR reads, yields one record per CDR3 protein. The sample shows more than 850,000 distinct CDR3 sequences, around 17% of them seen only once. Sequenced input: blood, either unsorted or a sorted T cell fraction (not recorded which). These receptors were taken from a human donor who was either an allogeneic HSCT recipient or a stem cell or donor lymphocyte infusion donor (not recorded which). It is not recorded whose cells these are; they may come from a transplant donor. The CDR3 runs from the conserved cysteine through the conserved F or W. The order of the fields is CDR3 protein, J gene, clone size, V gene. Clone sizes are given selectively: once, few, many, or a class where the clone is expanded.

CASSQLSGSSYNEQFF,TRBJ2-1,many,TRBV6-1
CASSFVPGESYEQYF,TRBJ2-7,NA,TRBV5-6
CASSPRDRDVLYEQYF,TRBJ2-7,few,TRBV5-1
CASSPAMGNTGELFF,TRBJ2-2,few,TRBV18
CASSAGQNSRGETQYF,TRBJ2-5,few,TRBV25-1
CAISDTGTDTQYF,TRBJ2-3,few,TRBV10-3
CASSPDARWKNEQFF,TRBJ2-1,few,TRBV14
CATSDRSGTEAFF,TRBJ1-1,few,TRBV24-1
CASSEETLGQYF,TRBJ2-3,NA,TRBV2
CASSWEQGSEQYF,TRBJ2-7,few,TRBV12-3/TRBV12-4
CSGYWGGALNTEAFF,TRBJ1-1,NA,TRBV29-1
CASSHNLRWGTGEYFDTQYF,TRBJ2-3,NA,TRBV4-1
CASSLETLQETQYF,TRBJ2-5,few,TRBV7-9
CSARDPKNSGNTIYF,TRBJ1-3,NA,TRBV20-1
CASSLSSGGKQFF,TRBJ2-1,many,TRBV11-1
CASSLGYGRRSEAFF,TRBJ1-1,NA,TRBV7-9
CASSFGTGPEKLFF,TRBJ1-4,few,TRBV7-2
CASSLASGSRRWYEQFF,TRBJ2-1,few,TRBV5-1
CASSLDQRQRGLPNTEAFF,TRBJ1-1,NA,TRBV21-1
CSVDDRGALYGYTF,TRBJ1-2,NA,TRBV29-1
CASSTSLAGGPLDEQFF,TRBJ2-1,NA,TRBV25-1
CASSRGLAGAENTGELFF,TRBJ2-2,NA,TRBV3-1
CSARRDNHGEQYF,TRBJ2-7,few,TRBV20-1
CASSQDPRGTDSYEQYF,TRBJ2-7,NA,TRBV4-1
CASSQEKGKQYF,TRBJ2-7,NA,TRBV3-1
CATSDAGQGGNQPQHF,TRBJ1-5,NA,TRBV24-1
CASSQGGQSVTDTQYF,TRBJ2-3,NA,TRBV4-3
CASSATPGQGLDTQYF,TRBJ2-3,few,TRBV7-2
CSASEVDRGHEAFF,TRBJ1-1,few,TRBV20-1
CASSYSSTGEANYGYTF,TRBJ1-2,few,TRBV6-2/TRBV6-3
CASSLGLTSYEQYF,TRBJ2-7,few,TRBV11-1
CASSLQGRGQPQHF,TRBJ1-5,few,TRBV7-6
CASSLDSGGASSYEQYF,TRBJ2-7,NA,TRBV11-2
CATSEVDSNQPQHF,TRBJ1-5,NA,TRBV24-1
CAWTVTTGELFF,TRBJ2-2,few,TRBV30
CSVAQGYEQYF,TRBJ2-7,few,TRBV29-1
CASLPFGQGGETQYF,TRBJ2-5,NA,TRBV2
CASSLVAYEQYF,TRBJ2-7,many,TRBV7-9
CASGGQSLAKNIQYF,TRBJ2-4,NA,TRBV7-2
CASSLEGTRALGIHDEQFF,TRBJ2-1,NA,TRBV11-1
CASSAGGSADTQYF,TRBJ2-3,NA,TRBV7-3
CAISDERGGAQYF,TRBJ2-3,few,TRBV10-3
CASSSLGTGSTEAFF,TRBJ1-1,NA,TRBV4-1
CASSLAGDRGHEQYF,TRBJ2-7,NA,TRBV7-9